These 19 T cell receptor beta chains share one sample of origin, sequenced in a study of T cells in Graves' hyperthyroidism and ophthalmopathy. Researchers took RNA transcripts and amplified the TCR beta CDR3 regions from them. HTBI primers were employed in a first-round RT-PCR of the TCR CDR3. TCRdb reprocessed the multiplex PCR reads via MiXCR and lists one record per CDR3 protein. The sample yields about 98,000 distinct CDR3 sequences, around 40% seen once. Sequenced input: peripheral blood or thyroid tissue (not recorded which). The receptors originated from a woman aged 25 to 39 with Graves' hyperthyroidism.

The sample holds many counts of this clonotype. The gene calls are TRBV7-9 and TRBJ2-5; TRBD2 matches at 14 bases. Germline V gives CDR1 SEHNR, CDR2 FQNEAQ (reference sequence). CDR3 size: 15 residues. The V and J ends lost 2 bases and 7 bases, in that order; junction bases with no gene match: 3. The CDR3 sequence: CASSLQTSGRVTQYF. For the CDR3, the DNA is TGTGCCAGCAGCTTACAGACTAGCGGGAGGGTGACCCAGTACTTC.

The table lists this clonotype with many counts. V is TRBV10-3 and J is TRBJ1-1; D uncertain. Germline V gene data show CDR1 as ENHRY and CDR2 as SYGVKD. Trimming stripped 7 bases from V and 0 bases from J, with 9 bases between. CDR3 length: 13 amino acids. This CDR3 is CAITSSVNTEAFF. For the CDR3, the DNA is TGTGCCATCACTAGTTCGGTGAACACTGAAGCTTTCTTT.

As regards this clonotype: This is likely a read error, given that the CDR3 carries no conserved phenylalanine or tryptophan at its end. The rearrangement joins TRBV2 to TRBJ2-5; 7 nucleotides align to TRBD1. CDR1 is SNHLY and CDR2 is FYNNEI in the germline V gene. The length of the CDR3 is 14 residues. The ends lost 6 bases at V and 2 bases at J; junction bases unmatched: 6. The CDR3 region is CASSPGTVQETQYS. The CDR3 DNA follows: TGTGCCAGCAGCCCGGGGACAGTACAAGAGACCCAGTACTCC.

As regards this clonotype: Possible read error: a much larger clone is one base away. The conserved phenylalanine or tryptophan is not found at the CDR3 terminus, so this likely reflects a read error. The V and J genes are TRBV9 and TRBJ2-7; TRBD1 agrees at 11 bases. The CDR3 extends over 14 amino acids. The germline gives CDR1 SGDLS, CDR2 YYNGEE. V trimming: 8 bases; J trimming: 6 bases; junction bases outside the gene matches: 10. Written as DNA, the CDR3 is TGTGCCAGTAGCTCGGGGGGACAGGGGGTCGAGCAGTACCTC. It yields the protein CASSSGGQGVEQYL.

As for this clonotype: The junction departs from germline at one end; a sequencing error may be responsible. The chain uses TRBV5-1 and TRBJ2-3; 8 positions match TRBD2. The CDR3 length is 17 residues. Per the germline V gene, CDR1 is SGHRS and CDR2 is YFSETQ. CDR3 protein: CASTLGTSGTSIDTQYF. The CDR3 nucleotides read TGCGCCAGCACCTTGGGCACTAGCGGAACTAGCATAGATACGCAGTATTTT.

This clonotype was detected ten times or more. J is TRBJ2-2 and V is TRBV6-5; 10 positions match TRBD2. V shed 6 bases and J 5 bases; nucleotides not matched to a gene: 9. CDR1 and CDR2 from the germline V gene are MNHEY and SVGAGI. The CDR3 spans 16 residues. The CDR3 sequence: CASRFLAGALTGELFF. The CDR3 DNA is TGTGCCAGCAGGTTTCTAGCGGGAGCGTTAACCGGGGAGCTGTTTTTT.

On this clonotype itself: A read error may produce the germline difference seen at one junction end. The rearrangement uses TRBV2 and TRBJ1-3, with a possible D match to TRBD1 (6 bases). Germline-derived CDR1 and CDR2 are SNHLY and FYNNEI. The CDR3 sequence is 15 residues long. The CDR3 sequence is CARSGSRQAGNTICF. CDR3 nucleotides: TGTGCCAGAAGTGGGTCCCGACAGGCTGGAAACACCATATGTTTT. Combining the CDR3 with reference TRBV2 and TRBJ1-3 gives the whole variable domain EPEVTQTPSHQVTQMGQEVILRCVPISNHLYFYWYRQILGQKVEFLVSFYNNEISEKSEIFDDQFSVERPDGSNFTLKIRSTKLEDSAMYFCARSGSRQAGNTICFGEGSWLTVV.

With respect to this clonotype: Being one base from a much bigger clone, this may be a read error. The chain employs TRBV3-1 and TRBJ2-7; a weak D match, TRBD1 (5 bases). There are 15 residues in the CDR3. Germline V gives CDR1 LGHDT, CDR2 YNNKEL (reference sequence). Trimming shortened V by 2 bases and J by 2 bases, and 13 bases separated the two germline ends. The CDR3 loop reads CASSQPPTATYEQYF. The CDR3 DNA is TGTGCCAGCAGCCAACCCCCGACAGCCACCTACGAGCAGTACTTC.

This clonotype was recorded at least ten times. J is TRBJ2-7 and V is TRBV14, with D possibly matching TRBD1 (6 bases). V shed 1 base and J shed 2 bases, with 15 bases lying between them. Germline V gives CDR1 SGHDN, CDR2 FVKESK. The CDR3 is 16 amino acids. The CDR3 sequence: CASSQASGHTTYEQYF. CDR3 in DNA: TGTGCCAGCAGCCAAGCTTCGGGACACACAACCTACGAGCAGTACTTC.

This clonotype came up many times. V and J are TRBV19 and TRBJ1-2; D perhaps matches TRBD1 (5 bases). V was pared by 8 bases and J by 8 bases, with 12 bases between. This CDR3 is built from 11 residues. Germline CDR1 and CDR2: LNHDA and SQIVND (reference sequence). As DNA, the CDR3 is TGTGCCAGTGAGACAGTGGGCGGCTACACCTTC. Amino acid sequence: CASETVGGYTF.

CDR3 bases: TGTGCCAGCAGTCAAGACAGGGGAGCGGAGACCCAGTACTTC. This translates into CASSQDRGAETQYF. This chain links TRBV2 with TRBJ2-5, with 8 bases lining up with TRBD1. V shed 5 bases and J 5 bases; nucleotides not matched to a gene: 7. Germline CDR1 is SNHLY and CDR2 is FYNNEI. The CDR3 sequence is 14 residues long.

This clonotype appeared a single time. The V gene is TRBV15, the J gene TRBJ1-5; no firm D call. The CDR3 runs 16 residues. Trimming cost V 3 bases and J 1 base, with 13 bases left between them. The V gene's germline CDR1 is LNHNV and CDR2 YYDKDF (reference sequence). In DNA form, the CDR3 reads TGTGCCACCAGCAGCCAAGATTGGTGGAGCAATCAGCCCCAGCATTTT. Its protein is CATSSQDWWSNQPQHF.

Ten or more counts support this clonotype. The chain is built from TRBV24-1 and TRBJ2-3, with 11 nucleotides matching TRBD2. V trimming: 4 bases; J trimming: 0 bases; junction bases outside the gene matches: 5. The CDR3 sequence is 17 residues long. The V gene's germline CDR1 is KGHDR and CDR2 SFDVKD. In DNA, the CDR3 is TGTGCCACCAGTGAACTGACTAGCGGGGTCAGCACAGATACGCAGTATTTT. It specifies CATSELTSGVSTDTQYF.

The V and J genes are TRBV29-1 and TRBJ2-7; 7 positions agree with TRBD1. Germline V CDR1 and CDR2: SQVTM, ANQGSEA. CDR3 length: 12 amino acids. After removal of 8 bases from V and 6 bases from J, the junction contained 10 bases not matched to a gene. CDR3 coding DNA: TGCAGCTTAGTAGGGGCAGGGGGCGAGCAGTACTTC. Protein: CSLVGAGGEQYF.

Note on this clonotype: A much larger clone differs by one base, so this may be a read error. The rearrangement links TRBV6-5 to TRBJ1-4; D may be TRBD1 (5 bases). The germline CDR1 and CDR2 sequences are MNHEY and SVGAGI. The CDR3 is 14 amino acids. The DNA for the CDR3 is TGTGCCAGCAAACCCGGGGCTTCTAATGAAAATCTGTTTTTT. Its protein is CASKPGASNENLFF.

V and J are TRBV5-5 and TRBJ1-4; D perhaps matches TRBD1 (6 bases). Per germline, CDR1 SGHKS and CDR2 YYEKEE (reference sequence). The CDR3 totals 11 residues. V gave up 2 bases and J gave up 14 bases, with 10 bases separating them. The CDR3 DNA follows: TGTGCCAGCAGCTTTACAGGGAGGCTGTTTTTT. It yields the protein CASSFTGRLFF. The full variable domain, with the rest looked up from reference TRBV5-5 and TRBJ1-4, is DAGVTQSPTHLIKTRGQQVTLRCSPISGHKSVSWYQQVLGQGPQFIFQYYEKEERGRGNFPDRFSARQFPNYSSELNVNALLLGDSALYLCASSFTGRLFFGSGTQLSVL.

J is TRBJ2-7 and V is TRBV6-1; 10 bases fit TRBD1. CDR3 size: 13 residues. Trimming at V came to 10 bases and at J to 12 bases, leaving 15 bases not matched to a gene. Germline CDR1 reads MNHNS; CDR2 reads SASEGT. The CDR3 bases are TGTGCCACCGATGGGGGACAGGGGCGCGGGCGGTACTTC. It translates to CATDGGQGRGRYF.

This clonotype has only one observation. This CDR3 is missing its conserved last phenylalanine or tryptophan, likely due to a read error. No DNA is shown, since the ends of the CDR3 on it are uncertain; the CDR3 is the one TCRdb lists. This chain's CDR3 is CASSTWTS. The gene calls are TRBV7-2 and TRBJ2-5; the table calls TRBD2, which could not be checked here. Germline CDR1 and CDR2: SGHTA and FQGNSA. The CDR3 contains 8 residues when both ends are counted.

The chain links TRBV9 to TRBJ1-1; no firm D call. From germline, CDR1 is SGDLS and CDR2 YYNGEE. The CDR3 loop spans 16 amino acids. V was cut by 0 bases and J by 2 bases, with 14 bases left in between. CDR3 in amino acids: CASSVGVTTGNTEAFF. CDR3 in DNA: TGTGCCAGCAGCGTAGGGGTAACAACGGGAAACACTGAAGCTTTCTTT.